These 12 T cell receptor beta chains originate from one sample sequenced in a study of cytomegalovirus exposure and HLA in healthy donors. Primers included in the PCR were 60 Vbeta and 13 Jbeta primers. Only in-frame clones appear in the TCRdb table, and some are missing; sequencing was by immunoSEQ multiplex PCR. The sample carries around 110,000 clones, 70% to 75% recorded once. Sample: PBMCs. The receptors originated from a woman younger than 30 in good health and CMV-seronegative.

The chain joins TRBV7-9 to TRBJ1-1; tentative D call: TRBD1 (5 bases). Germline CDR1 and CDR2: SEHNR and FQNEAQ (reference sequence). V was clipped by 0 bases and J by 5 bases, with 10 bases between them. The CDR3 is 14 residues long. The CDR3 spells CASSLAYGGTEAFF. CDR3 nucleotide sequence: TGTGCCAGCAGCTTAGCGTACGGGGGTACTGAAGCTTTCTTT.

The J gene is TRBJ2-2, the V gene TRBV6-4; 10 bases are shared with TRBD1. Losses at the gene ends were 2 bases for V and 6 bases for J; bases not matched to a gene: 0. The CDR3 contains 14 residues. Germline V CDR1 and CDR2: MRHNA, SNTAGT. CDR3 loop: CASSDGQGAGELFF. The CDR3 DNA sequence: TGTGCCAGCAGTGACGGACAGGGGGCCGGGGAGCTGTTTTTT.

This clone appeared a few times. The rearrangement links TRBV6-6 to TRBJ2-7, with 11 bases matching TRBD2. Losses at the gene ends were 6 bases for V and 2 bases for J; bases not matched to a gene: 3. Germline values: CDR1 MNHNY, CDR2 SVGAGI (reference sequence). CDR3 length: 14 residues. CDR3 amino acids: CASSGTSGPYEQYF. The CDR3 DNA reads TGTGCCAGCAGCGGGACTAGCGGACCCTACGAGCAGTACTTC.

V and J are TRBV27 and TRBJ1-1, with D maybe TRBD1 (5 bases). The germline gives CDR1 MNHEY, CDR2 SMNVEV (reference sequence). Trimming left V 4 bases short and J 7 bases short, with 22 bases between. This CDR3 contains 16 residues. The DNA for the CDR3 is TGTGCCAGCAGTTCCTCCCCCTTCGACAGAACCGATGAAGCTTTCTTT. This codes for CASSSSPFDRTDEAFF.

This clone was seen a few times. It is unclear where the CDR3 begins or ends on the DNA, so no DNA is shown, and the CDR3 is as TCRdb lists it. The CDR3 spells CTSSQYKVGQGISGANVLTF. The V gene is TRBV1, the J gene TRBJ2-6; the table's D gene call, TRBD1, was not cross checked with the DNA. TRBV1 is annotated as a pseudogene. The CDR3 is 20 residues long, counting both termini.

The gene calls are TRBV7-9 and TRBJ1-4; tentative D call: TRBD1 (5 bases). The ends were cut back, 1 base at V and 4 bases at J, with 13 bases in the middle. Germline assignment: CDR1 SEHNR and CDR2 FQNEAQ (reference sequence). CDR3 length: 16 residues. CDR3 residues: CASSLGTGTRNEKLFF. As DNA, the CDR3 is TGTGCCAGCAGCTTAGGTACAGGTACTCGTAATGAAAAACTGTTTTTT.

This clone appeared a few times. The genes are TRBV2 and TRBJ1-6, with D unresolved. This CDR3 comprises 11 residues. Germline V gene sequence: CDR1 SNHLY, CDR2 FYNNEI. The V gene lost 4 bases and the J gene lost 8 bases, with 3 bases spanning the gap. The CDR3 is CASSADSPLHF. CDR3 nucleotide sequence: TGTGCCAGCAGTGCAGATTCACCCCTCCACTTT.

With respect to this clone: Likely a read error: the CDR3 ends without its conserved phenylalanine or tryptophan. This chain joins TRBV7-6 and TRBJ1-1, with D possibly matching TRBD1 (6 bases). The CDR3 spans 15 residues. Trimming removed 5 bases from V and 1 base from J, with 14 bases in between. Germline V gene sequence: CDR1 SGHVS, CDR2 FNYEAQ. In DNA form, the CDR3 reads TGTGCCAGCAGCGCTCTAGGGACACCGAACACTGAAGCTTTCGTT. This translates into CASSALGTPNTEAFV.

V gene TRBV19 combines with J gene TRBJ1-2, with D hard to call. Germline V lookup: CDR1 LNHDA, CDR2 SQIVND (reference sequence). V was trimmed by 7 bases and J by 6 bases, leaving 6 bases between them. This CDR3 contains 10 residues. The DNA of the CDR3 is TGTGCCAGTACCGGGGATGGCTACACCTTC. Its translation: CASTGDGYTF.

The J gene is TRBJ2-5, the V gene TRBV5-1, with 8 bases matching TRBD2. Germline-derived CDR1 and CDR2 are SGHRS and YFSETQ. With 7 bases clipped from V and 5 bases from J, the junction kept 13 bases outside the gene matches. The CDR3 has 15 residues. CDR3: CASSRGGLVLETQYF. The CDR3, as DNA: TGCGCCAGCTCAAGGGGGGGACTAGTCCTCGAGACCCAGTACTTC.

The chain carries TRBV7-2 and TRBJ1-1; 11 bases are shared with TRBD1. In germline, CDR1 is SGHTA, CDR2 FQGNSA. The CDR3 covers 17 residues. With 6 bases clipped from V and 5 bases from J, the junction kept 14 bases outside the gene matches. CDR3 nucleotide sequence: TGTGCCAGCAGTCGCCTCTGGACAGGGGGCGCGAAAACTGAAGCTTTCTTT. This encodes CASSRLWTGGAKTEAFF.

The CDR3 DNA is TGTGCCAGCAGCCTCCGTAGGACTAGCGGGGCCGGGGAGCTGTTTTTT. It codes for CASSLRRTSGAGELFF. This rearrangement joins TRBV7-9 to TRBJ2-2, with TRBD2 identical over 12 bases. Unmatched junction bases numbered 7, after V lost 5 bases and J lost 6 bases. This CDR3 region has 16 residues. CDR1 and CDR2 (germline): SEHNR, FQNEAQ (reference sequence).